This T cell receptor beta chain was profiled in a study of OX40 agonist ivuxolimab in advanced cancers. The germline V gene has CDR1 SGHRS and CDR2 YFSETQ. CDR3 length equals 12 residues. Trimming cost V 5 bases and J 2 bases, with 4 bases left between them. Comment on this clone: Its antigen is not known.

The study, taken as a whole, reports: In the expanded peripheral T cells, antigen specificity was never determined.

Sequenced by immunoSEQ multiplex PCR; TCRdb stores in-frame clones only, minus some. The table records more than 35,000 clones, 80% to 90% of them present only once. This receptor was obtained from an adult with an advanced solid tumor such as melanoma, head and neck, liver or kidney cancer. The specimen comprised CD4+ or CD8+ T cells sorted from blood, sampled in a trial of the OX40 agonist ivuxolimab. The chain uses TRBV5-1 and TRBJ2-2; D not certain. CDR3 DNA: TGCGCCAGCAGAACCAACACCGGGGAGCTGTTTTTT. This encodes CASRTNTGELFF. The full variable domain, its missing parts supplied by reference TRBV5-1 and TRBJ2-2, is KAGVTQTPRYLIKTRGQQVTLSCSPISGHRSVSWYQQTPGQGLQFLFEYFSETQRNKGNFPGRFSGRQFSNSRSEMNVSTLELGDSALYLCASRTNTGELFFGEGSRLTVL.